This T cell receptor (beta chain) was observed in a study of shared clonotypes between healthy human individuals. Broader study findings: Memory subsets generally showed smaller estimated richness than naive subsets did. Inspection by rarefaction showed sorted-subset sequencing to be incomplete despite large depth.

It was across several immunoSEQ plates that each subset's genomic DNA was evenly split. TCRdb's table, derived via immunoSEQ multiplex PCR, lists solely in-frame clones and lacks some. This sample has about 1 million clones, with about 75% found just once. As concerns this clone: Its cognate antigen is unknown. Given a much more abundant clone one base away, this may be a read error.

The clonotype comes from a man aged 18-30 years in good health. The sequencing sample was made of memory CD4+ T cells sorted from blood. Subset here: CD45RA-negative fraction.

The CDR3 sequence is CASSLGAGLNSPLHF. The CDR3 region has the DNA TGTGCCAGCAGCTTAGGGGCGGGGCTTAATTCACCCCTCCACTTT. The chain is built from TRBV7-6 and TRBJ1-6, with D perhaps matching TRBD1 (5 bases). Germline V gene sequence: CDR1 SGHVS, CDR2 FNYEAQ. V dropped 1 base and J dropped 6 bases, with 10 bases sitting between them. This CDR3 spans 15 amino acids.